Reported below is one T cell receptor (beta chain). This sample stems from a study of blood T cell repertoires in COVID-19. Between the trimmed V and J ends, which lost 2 bases and 2 bases, there was a span of 8 bases. CDR3 size: 14 residues. Germline values: CDR1 MNHEY, CDR2 SMNVEV (reference sequence). TCRdb's table, derived via immunoSEQ multiplex PCR, lists solely in-frame clones and lacks some. In the table there are a few hundred thousand clones, approximately 89% of which are singletons. The V call is TRBV27, the J call TRBJ2-3; D unclear. The TCR was taken from a woman in her twenties or thirties with COVID-19, enrolled during active disease. The sequencing input was peripheral blood. CDR3 amino acids: CASSLKLNTDTQYF. The CDR3 DNA reads TGTGCCAGCAGTTTAAAACTAAACACAGATACGCAGTATTTT.